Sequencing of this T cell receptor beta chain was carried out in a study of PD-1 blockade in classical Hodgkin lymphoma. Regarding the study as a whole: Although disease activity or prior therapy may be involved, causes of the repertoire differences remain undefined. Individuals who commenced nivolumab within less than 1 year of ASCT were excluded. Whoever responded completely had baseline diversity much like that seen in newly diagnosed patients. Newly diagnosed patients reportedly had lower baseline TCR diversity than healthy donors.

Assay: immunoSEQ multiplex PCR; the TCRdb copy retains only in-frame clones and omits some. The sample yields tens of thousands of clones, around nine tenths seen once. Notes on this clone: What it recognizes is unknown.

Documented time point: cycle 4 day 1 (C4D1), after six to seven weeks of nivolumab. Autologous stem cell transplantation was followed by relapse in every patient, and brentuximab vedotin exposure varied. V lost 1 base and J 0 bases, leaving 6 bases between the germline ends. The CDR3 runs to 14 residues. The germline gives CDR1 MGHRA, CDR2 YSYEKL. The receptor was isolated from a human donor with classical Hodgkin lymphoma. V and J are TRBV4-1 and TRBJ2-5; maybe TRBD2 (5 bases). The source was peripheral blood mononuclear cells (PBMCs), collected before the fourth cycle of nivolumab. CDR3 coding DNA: TGCGCCAGCAGCCAAGTCGGGAACCAAGAGACCCAGTACTTC. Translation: CASSQVGNQETQYF.